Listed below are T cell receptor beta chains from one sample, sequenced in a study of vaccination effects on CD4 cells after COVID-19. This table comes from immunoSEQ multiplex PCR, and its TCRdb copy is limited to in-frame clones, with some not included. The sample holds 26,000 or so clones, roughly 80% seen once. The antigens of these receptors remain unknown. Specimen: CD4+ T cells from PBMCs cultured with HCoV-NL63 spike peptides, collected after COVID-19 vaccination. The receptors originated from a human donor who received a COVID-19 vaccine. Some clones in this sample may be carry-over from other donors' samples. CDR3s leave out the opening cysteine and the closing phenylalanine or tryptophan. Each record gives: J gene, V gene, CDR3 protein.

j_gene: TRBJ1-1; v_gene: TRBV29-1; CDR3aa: SVDWGNTEAF
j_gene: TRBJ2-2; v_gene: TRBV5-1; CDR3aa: ASSLAGGTGELF
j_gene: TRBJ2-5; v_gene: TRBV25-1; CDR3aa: ASSRLGLRGETQY
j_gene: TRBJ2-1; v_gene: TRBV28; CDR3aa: ASSLPGTGGREQF
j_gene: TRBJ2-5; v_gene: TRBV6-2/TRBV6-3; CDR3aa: ASSYWTGQETQY
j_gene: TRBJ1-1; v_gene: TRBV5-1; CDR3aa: ASRQGAGAHTEAF
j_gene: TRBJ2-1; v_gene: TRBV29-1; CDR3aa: SASRVSYNEQF
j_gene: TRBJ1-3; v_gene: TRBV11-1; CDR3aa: ASSGGSGNTIY
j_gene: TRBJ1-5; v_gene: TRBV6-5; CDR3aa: ASSAVDNQPQH
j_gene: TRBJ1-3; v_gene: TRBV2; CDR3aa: ASSSEGIGSGNTIY
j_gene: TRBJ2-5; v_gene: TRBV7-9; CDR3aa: ASSLGALRPETQY
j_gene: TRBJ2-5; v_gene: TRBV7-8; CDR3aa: ASSSKNDRETQY
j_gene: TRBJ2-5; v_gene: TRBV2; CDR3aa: ASNLGETQY
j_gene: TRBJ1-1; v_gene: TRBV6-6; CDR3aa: ASSSTGGDRTEAF
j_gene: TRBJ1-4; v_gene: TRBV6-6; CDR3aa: ASLRHGGLSNEKLF
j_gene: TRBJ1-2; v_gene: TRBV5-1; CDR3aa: ASSWVSQVGDGYT
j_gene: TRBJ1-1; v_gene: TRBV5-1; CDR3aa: ASSLESGLNTEAF
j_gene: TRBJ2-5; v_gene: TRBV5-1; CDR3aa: ASSLEGNQETQY
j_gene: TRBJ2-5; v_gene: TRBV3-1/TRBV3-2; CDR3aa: ASSQDLASGVETQY
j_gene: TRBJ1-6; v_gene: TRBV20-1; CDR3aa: SASGGTGGFVFSPLH
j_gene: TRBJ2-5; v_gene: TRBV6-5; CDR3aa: ASSLETGVETQY
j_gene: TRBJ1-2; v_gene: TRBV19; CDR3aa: ASRRQGPSNYGYT
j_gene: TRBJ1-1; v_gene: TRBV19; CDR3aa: ASSKAGVNTEAF
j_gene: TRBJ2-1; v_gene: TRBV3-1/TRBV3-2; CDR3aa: ASSQAQRSRYEQF
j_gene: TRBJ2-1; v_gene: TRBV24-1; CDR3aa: ATSDRRGPNNEQF
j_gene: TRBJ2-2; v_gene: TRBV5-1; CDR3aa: ASSFRPPSGQGGSGELF
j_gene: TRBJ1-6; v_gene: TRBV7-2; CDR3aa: ASSFGPVSDSPLH
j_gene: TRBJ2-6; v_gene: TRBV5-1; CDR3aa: ASSFTNSGANVLT
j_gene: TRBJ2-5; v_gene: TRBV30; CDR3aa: AWSNDRNWGTQY
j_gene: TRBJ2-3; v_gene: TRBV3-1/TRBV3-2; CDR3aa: ASSRQGTDTQY